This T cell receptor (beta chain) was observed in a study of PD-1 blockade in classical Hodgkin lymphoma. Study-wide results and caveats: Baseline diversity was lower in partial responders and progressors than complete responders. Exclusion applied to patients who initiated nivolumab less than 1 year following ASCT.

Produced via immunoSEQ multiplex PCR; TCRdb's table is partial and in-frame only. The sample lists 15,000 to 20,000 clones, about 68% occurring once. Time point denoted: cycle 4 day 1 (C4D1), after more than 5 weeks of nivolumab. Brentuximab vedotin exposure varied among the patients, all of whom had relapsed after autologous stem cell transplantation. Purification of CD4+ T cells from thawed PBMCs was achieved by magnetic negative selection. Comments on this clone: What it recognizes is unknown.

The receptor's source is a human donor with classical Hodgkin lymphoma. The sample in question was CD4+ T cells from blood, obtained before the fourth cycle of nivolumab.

CDR3 sequence reads: CASRHLDGGPYNEQFF. In DNA form, the CDR3 reads TGTGCCAGCAGGCATCTCGACGGGGGGCCCTACAATGAGCAGTTCTTC. The chain employs TRBV11-2 and TRBJ2-1; possibly TRBD2 for D (7 bases). The CDR3 consists of 16 residues. The germline V gene encodes CDR1 SGHAT and CDR2 FQNNGV. Deletions cut 6 bases from V and 2 bases from J, with 17 bases between.